This TCR beta chain appears in the sequencing data of a study of cytomegalovirus exposure and HLA in healthy donors. Points from the study as a whole: A later analysis, which compared TCR beta chains of equal frequency, found the HLA-associated ones more clonally expanded.

PCR involved 60 Vbeta and 13 Jbeta primers. Method: immunoSEQ multiplex PCR; TCRdb's copy keeps in-frame clones and lacks some. In the table there are more than 85,000 clones, approximately 86% of which are singletons. Germline loops: CDR1 LGHNA, CDR2 YNFKEQ. The CDR3 has 20 residues. V lost 1 base, J lost 3 bases, and 13 bases stayed unmatched. Each donor was nominally healthy when sampled (though unrecorded immune exposures were likely). As for this clone: The antigen remains undetermined.

This receptor was identified in a young man in good health and CMV-seronegative. This sequence joins TRBV4-2 and TRBJ2-1, with 12 nucleotides matching TRBD2. The material sequenced was PBMCs. The CDR3 spells CASSQVGTSGSPLGYNEQFF. The CDR3 DNA follows: TGTGCCAGCAGCCAAGTGGGGACTAGCGGGTCCCCCCTGGGCTACAATGAGCAGTTCTTC.